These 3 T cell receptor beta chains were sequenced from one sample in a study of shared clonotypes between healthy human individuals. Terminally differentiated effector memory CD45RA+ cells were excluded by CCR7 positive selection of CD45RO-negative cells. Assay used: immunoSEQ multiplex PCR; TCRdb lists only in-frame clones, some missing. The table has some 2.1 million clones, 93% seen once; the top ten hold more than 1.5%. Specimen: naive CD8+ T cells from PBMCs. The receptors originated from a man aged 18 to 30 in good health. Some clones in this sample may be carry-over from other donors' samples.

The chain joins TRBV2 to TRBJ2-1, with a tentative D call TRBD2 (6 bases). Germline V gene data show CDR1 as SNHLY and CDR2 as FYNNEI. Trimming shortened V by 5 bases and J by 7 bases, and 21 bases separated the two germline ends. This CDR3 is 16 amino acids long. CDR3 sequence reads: CASSPLGGPLGNEQFF. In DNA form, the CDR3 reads TGTGCCAGCAGTCCGTTGGGGGGTCCGTTGGGTAATGAGCAGTTCTTC.

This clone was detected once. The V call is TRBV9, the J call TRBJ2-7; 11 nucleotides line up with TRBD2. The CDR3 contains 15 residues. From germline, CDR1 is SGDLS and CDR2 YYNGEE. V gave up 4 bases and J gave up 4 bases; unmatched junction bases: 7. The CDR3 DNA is TGTGCCAGCAGCCCTTATTCTAGCGGGAGGTACGAGCAGTACTTC. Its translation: CASSPYSSGRYEQYF.

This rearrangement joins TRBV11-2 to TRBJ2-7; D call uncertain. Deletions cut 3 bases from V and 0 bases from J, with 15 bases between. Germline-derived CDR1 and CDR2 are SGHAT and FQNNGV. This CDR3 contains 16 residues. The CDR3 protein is CASSFSLSGISYEQYF. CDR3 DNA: TGTGCCAGCAGCTTTTCCTTGTCGGGTATCTCCTACGAGCAGTACTTC.